This T cell receptor (beta chain) is drawn from a study of vaccination effects on CD4 cells after COVID-19. The study, taken as a whole, reports: Vaccine-induced clones in healthy vaccinees cross-reacted with common cold coronaviruses in only 1 of 255 cases.

The repertoire was sequenced with immunoSEQ multiplex PCR; TCRdb's copy has only in-frame clones and lacks some. The sample shows about 38,000 clones, 70% to 85% of them seen only once. Antigen-specific CD4+ T cells were expanded with viral peptide pools in the ViraFEST assay before sequencing. A 10-day culture period preceded the isolation of CD4+ T cells. Either the mRNA-1273 or the BNT162b2 vaccine was given to participants as two doses. Vaccinated recipients, who were negative for nucleocapsid antibodies, had no history of SARS-CoV-2 infection. To note about this clone: What it recognizes is unknown.

From germline, CDR1 is ENHRY and CDR2 SYGVKD. The V gene lost 3 bases and the J gene lost 1 base, with 10 bases spanning the gap. The CDR3 runs 15 residues. The sample was CD4+ T cells from PBMCs cultured with HCoV-NL63 spike peptides, taken after COVID-19 vaccination. This TCR came from a human donor who received a COVID-19 vaccine. Some clones in this sample may be carry-over from other donors' samples. This chain links TRBV10-3 with TRBJ2-1; a possible D gene is TRBD2 (6 bases). The DNA of the CDR3 is TGTGCCATCAGTGATACGGCGGGATCCTACAATGAGCAGTTCTTC. This codes for CAISDTAGSYNEQFF.